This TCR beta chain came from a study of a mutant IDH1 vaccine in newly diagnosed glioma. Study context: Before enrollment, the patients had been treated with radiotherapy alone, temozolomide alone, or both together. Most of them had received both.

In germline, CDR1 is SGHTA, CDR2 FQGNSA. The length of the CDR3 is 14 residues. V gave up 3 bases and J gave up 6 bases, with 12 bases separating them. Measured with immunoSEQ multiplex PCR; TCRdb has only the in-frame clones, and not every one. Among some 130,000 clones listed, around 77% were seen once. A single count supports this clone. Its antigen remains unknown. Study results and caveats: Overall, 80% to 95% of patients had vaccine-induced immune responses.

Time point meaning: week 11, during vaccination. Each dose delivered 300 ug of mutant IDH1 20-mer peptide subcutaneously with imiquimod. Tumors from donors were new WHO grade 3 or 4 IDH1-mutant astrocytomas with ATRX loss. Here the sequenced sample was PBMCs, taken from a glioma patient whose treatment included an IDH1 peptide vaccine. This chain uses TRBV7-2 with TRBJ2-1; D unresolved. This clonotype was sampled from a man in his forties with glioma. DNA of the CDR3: TGTGCCAGCAGCTTTTATGGTATCGGCAATGAGCAGTTCTTC. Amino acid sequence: CASSFYGIGNEQFF.